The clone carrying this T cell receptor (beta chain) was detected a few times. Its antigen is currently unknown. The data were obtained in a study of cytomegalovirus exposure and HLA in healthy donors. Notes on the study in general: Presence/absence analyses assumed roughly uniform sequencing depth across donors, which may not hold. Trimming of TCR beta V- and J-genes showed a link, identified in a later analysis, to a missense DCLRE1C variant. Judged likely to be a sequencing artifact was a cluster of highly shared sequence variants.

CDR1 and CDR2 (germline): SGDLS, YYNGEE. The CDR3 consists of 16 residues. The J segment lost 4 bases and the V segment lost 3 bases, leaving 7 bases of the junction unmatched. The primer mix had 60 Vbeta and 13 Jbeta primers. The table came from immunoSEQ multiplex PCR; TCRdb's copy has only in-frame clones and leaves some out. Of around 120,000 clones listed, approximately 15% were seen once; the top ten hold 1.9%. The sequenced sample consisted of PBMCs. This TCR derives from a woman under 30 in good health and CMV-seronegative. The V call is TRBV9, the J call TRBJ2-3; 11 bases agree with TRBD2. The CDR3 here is CASSAHSGGAPDTQYF. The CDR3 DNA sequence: TGTGCCAGCAGCGCCCATAGCGGGGGGGCTCCAGATACGCAGTATTTT.